This T cell receptor (beta chain) is from a study of CD8 T cells in ankylosing spondylitis. Study-wide results and limits: Some of the motif variants had earlier been found in reactive arthritis patients' fluid and blood. A motif in TCR beta, a set of under ten highly homologous variants, appeared characteristic of ankylosing spondylitis blood.

Libraries for TCR beta were made by quantitative 5'-RACE with molecular barcodes. TCRdb used MiXCR to reprocess the 5' RACE reads, holding one entry per CDR3 protein. The table records 200,000 to 250,000 distinct CDR3 sequences, 18% of them present only once. This clonotype was seen at least ten times. Its antigen is not known. Per germline, CDR1 KGHDR and CDR2 SFDVKD. V lost 4 bases to trimming and J lost 0 bases; unmatched junction nucleotides: 13. CDR3 length: 21 amino acids. The clonotype was recovered from a male donor with ankylosing spondylitis. Input material: blood, either unsorted or a sorted T cell fraction (not recorded which). The chain combines TRBV24-1 with TRBJ2-1; TRBD2 agrees at 14 bases. The CDR3 coding sequence is TGTGCCACCAGTGACCCTGAGGGACTAGCGGGGGCCCTGTCCTCCTACAATGAGCAGTTCTTC. Translating gives CATSDPEGLAGALSSYNEQFF.